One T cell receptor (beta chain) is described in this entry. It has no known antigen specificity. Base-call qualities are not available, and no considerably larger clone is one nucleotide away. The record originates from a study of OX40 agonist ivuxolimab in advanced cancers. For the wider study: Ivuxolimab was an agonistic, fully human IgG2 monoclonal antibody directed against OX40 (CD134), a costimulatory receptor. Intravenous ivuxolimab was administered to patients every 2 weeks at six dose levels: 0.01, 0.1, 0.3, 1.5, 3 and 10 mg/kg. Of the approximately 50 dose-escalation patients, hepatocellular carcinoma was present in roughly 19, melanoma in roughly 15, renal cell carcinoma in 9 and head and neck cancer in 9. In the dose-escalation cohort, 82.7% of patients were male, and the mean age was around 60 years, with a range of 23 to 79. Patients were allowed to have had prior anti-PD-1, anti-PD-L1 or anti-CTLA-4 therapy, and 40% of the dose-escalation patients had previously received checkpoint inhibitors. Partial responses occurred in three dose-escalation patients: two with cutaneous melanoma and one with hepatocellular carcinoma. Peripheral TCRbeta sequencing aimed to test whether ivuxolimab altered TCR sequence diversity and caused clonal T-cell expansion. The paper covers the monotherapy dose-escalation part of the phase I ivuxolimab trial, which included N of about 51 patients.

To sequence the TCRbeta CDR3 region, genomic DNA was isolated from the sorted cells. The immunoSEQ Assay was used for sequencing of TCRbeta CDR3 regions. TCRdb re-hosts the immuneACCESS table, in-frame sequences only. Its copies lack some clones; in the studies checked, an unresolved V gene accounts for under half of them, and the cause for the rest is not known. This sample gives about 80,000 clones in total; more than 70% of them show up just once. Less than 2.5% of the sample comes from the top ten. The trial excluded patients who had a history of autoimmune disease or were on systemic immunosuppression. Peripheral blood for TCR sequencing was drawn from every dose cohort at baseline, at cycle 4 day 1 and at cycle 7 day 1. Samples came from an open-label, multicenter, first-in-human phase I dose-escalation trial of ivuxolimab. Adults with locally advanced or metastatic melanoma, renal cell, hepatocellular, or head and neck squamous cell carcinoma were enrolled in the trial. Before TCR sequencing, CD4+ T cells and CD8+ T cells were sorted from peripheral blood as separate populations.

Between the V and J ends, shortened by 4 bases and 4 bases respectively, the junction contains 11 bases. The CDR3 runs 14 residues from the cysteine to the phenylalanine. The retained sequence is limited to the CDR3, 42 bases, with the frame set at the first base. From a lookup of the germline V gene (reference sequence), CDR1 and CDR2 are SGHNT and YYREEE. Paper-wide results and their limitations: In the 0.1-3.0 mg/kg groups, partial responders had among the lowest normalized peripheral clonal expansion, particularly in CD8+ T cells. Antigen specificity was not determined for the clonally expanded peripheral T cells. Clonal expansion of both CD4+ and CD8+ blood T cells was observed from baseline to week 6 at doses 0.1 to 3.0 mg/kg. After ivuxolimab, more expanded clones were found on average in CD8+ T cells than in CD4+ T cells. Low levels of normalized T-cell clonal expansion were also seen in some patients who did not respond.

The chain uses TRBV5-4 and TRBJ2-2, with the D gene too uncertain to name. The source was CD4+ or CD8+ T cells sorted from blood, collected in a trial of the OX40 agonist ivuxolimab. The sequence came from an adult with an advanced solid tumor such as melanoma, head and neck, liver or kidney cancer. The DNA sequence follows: TGTGCCAGCAGCCCGCTTCTGACCACCGGGGAGCTGTTTTTT. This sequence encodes CASSPLLTTGELFF.